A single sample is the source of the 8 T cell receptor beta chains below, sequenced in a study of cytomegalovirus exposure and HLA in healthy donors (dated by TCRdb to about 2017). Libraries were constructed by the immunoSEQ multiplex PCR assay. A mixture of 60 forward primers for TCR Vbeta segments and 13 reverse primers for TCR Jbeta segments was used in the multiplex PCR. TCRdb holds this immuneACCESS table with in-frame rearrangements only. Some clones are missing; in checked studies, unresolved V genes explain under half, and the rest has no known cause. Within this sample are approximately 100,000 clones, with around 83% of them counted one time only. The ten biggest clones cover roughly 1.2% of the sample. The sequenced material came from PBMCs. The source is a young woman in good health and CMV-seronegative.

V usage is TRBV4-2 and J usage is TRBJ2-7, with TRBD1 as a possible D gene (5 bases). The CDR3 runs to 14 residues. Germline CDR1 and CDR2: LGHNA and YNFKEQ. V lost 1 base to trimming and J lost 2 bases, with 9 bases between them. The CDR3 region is CASSQVSGPYEQYF. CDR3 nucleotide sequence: TGTGCCAGCAGCCAAGTCTCAGGGCCCTACGAGCAGTACTTC.

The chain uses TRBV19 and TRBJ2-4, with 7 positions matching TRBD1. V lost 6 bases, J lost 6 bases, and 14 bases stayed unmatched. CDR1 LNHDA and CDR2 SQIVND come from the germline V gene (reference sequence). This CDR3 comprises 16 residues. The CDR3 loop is CASSKQPTGSGNIQYF. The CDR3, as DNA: TGTGCCAGTAGCAAGCAACCGACAGGGTCAGGAAACATTCAGTACTTC.

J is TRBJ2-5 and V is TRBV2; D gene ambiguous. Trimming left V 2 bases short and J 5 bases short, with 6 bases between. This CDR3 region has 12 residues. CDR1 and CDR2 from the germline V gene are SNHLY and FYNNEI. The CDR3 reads CASSEWQETQYF. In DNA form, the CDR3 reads TGTGCCAGCAGTGAATGGCAGGAGACCCAGTACTTC.

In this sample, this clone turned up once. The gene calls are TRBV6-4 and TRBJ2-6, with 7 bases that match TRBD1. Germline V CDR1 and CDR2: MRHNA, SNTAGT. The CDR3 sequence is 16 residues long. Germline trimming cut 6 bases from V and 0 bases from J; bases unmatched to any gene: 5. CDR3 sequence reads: CASSEQGLSGANVLTF. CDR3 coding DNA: TGTGCCAGCAGCGAACAGGGGCTCTCTGGGGCCAACGTCCTGACTTTC.

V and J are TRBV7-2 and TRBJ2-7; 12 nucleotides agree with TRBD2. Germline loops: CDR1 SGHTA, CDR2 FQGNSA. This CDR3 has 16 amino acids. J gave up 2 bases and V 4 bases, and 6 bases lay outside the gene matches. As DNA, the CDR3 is TGTGCCAGCAGCTCCTATGCTAGCGGGGGGGCCTACGAGCAGTACTTC. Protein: CASSSYASGGAYEQYF.

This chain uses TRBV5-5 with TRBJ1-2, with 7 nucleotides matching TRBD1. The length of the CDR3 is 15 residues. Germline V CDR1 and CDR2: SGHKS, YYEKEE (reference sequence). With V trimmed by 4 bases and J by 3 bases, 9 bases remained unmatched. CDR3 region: CASSPGQWGDYGYTF. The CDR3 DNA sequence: TGTGCCAGCAGCCCGGGACAGTGGGGGGACTATGGCTACACCTTC.

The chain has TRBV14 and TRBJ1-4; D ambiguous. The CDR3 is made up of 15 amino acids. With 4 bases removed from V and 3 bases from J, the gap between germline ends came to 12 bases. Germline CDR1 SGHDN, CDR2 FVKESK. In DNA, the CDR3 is TGTGCCAGCAGCCGCCACGGGATTGCTAATGAAAAACTGTTTTTT. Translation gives CASSRHGIANEKLFF.

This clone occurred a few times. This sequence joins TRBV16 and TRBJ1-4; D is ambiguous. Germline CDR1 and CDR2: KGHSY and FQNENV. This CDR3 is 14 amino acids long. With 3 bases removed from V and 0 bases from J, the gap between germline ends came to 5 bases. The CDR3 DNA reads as TGTGCCAGCAGCCACGGTGCAACTAATGAAAAACTGTTTTTT. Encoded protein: CASSHGATNEKLFF.